The sequence of this T cell receptor beta chain was determined in a study of molecular identifiers for immune sequencing clone quantification. This clonotype occurred many times. From germline, CDR1 is LGHDT and CDR2 YNNKEL (reference sequence). V was pared by 1 base and J by 7 bases, with 11 bases between. The CDR3 totals 14 residues. Libraries of bulk TCR were made by previously described methods (with listed TCR primers). Using its own MiXCR run on the PCR reads, TCRdb lists one record per CDR3 protein. The table has approximately 550,000 distinct CDR3 sequences, about a fifth seen once; the top ten hold 0.65% to 0.95%.

This TCR was recovered from a human donor in good health. Some libraries in this study had Jurkat cell RNA spiked in. Sequenced input: naive CD8+ T cells from blood, with Jurkat cell RNA spiked in. Subset specified: FACS-sorted CD8+CD4-CCR7+CD45RA+ naive T cells. The rearrangement joins TRBV3-1 to TRBJ2-1, with D hard to call. The CDR3, as DNA: TGTGCCAGCAGCCAAGTAGGAGTTGGGAATGAGCAGTTCTTC. Translated, it gives CASSQVGVGNEQFF.